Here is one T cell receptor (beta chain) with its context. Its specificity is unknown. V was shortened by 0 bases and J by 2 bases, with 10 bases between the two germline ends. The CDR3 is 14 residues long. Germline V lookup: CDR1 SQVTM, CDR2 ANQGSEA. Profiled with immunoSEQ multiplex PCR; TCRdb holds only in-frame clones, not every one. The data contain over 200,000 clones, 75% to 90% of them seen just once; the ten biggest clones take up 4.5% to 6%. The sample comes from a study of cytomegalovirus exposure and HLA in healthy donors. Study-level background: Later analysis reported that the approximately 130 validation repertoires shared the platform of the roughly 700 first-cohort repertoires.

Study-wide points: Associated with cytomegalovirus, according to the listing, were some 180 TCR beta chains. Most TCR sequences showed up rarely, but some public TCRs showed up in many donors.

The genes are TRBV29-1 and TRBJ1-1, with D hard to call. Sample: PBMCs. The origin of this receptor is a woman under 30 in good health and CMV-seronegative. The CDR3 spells CSVEDLPVNTEAFF. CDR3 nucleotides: TGCAGCGTTGAAGATCTGCCGGTTAACACTGAAGCTTTCTTT.